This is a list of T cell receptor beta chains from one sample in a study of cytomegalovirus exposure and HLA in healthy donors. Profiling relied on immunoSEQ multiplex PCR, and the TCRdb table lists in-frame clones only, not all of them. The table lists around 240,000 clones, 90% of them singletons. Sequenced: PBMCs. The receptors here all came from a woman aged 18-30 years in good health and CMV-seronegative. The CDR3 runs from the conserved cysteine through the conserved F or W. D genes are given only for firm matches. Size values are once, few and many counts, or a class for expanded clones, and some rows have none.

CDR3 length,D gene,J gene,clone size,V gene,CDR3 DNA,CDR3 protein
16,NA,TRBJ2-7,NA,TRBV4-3,TGCGCCAGCAGCCAAGATCCAGGGCAGGGAAGTAATGAGCAGTACTTC,CASSQDPGQGSNEQYF
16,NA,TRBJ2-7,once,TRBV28,TGTGCCAGCAGTTCTAGTCCCAGCGCGACCTCCTACGAGCAGTACTTC,CASSSSPSATSYEQYF
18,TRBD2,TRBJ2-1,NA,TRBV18,TGTGCCAGCTCACCCAGGACTAGCGGGGGGGCCCCCTACAATGAGCAGTTCTTC,CASSPRTSGGAPYNEQFF
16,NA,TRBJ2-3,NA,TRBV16,TGTGCCAGCAGCCCCTTCAAGGGGGGGCCTACAGATACGCAGTATTTT,CASSPFKGGPTDTQYF
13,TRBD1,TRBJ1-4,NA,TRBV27,TGTGCCAGCAGTTTTGGGACAGTCGAAAAACTGTTTTTT,CASSFGTVEKLFF
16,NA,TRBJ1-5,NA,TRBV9,TGTGCCAGCAGCGTAGACCCAGGGAACAGCAATCAGCCCCAGCATTTT,CASSVDPGNSNQPQHF
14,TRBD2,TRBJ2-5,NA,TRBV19,TGTGCCAGTAGAACGGGGGGGCAACAAGAGACCCAGTACTTC,CASRTGGQQETQYF
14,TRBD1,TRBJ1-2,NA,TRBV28,TGTGCCAGCAGTTTCCGGACAGGGGGATATGGCTACACCTTC,CASSFRTGGYGYTF
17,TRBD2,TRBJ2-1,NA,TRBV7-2,TGTGCCAGCACCCCTCGGGTGATACTAGCGGGGGGATTTGAGCAGTTCTTC,CASTPRVILAGGFEQFF
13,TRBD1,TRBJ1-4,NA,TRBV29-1,TGCAGCGTTGGAGACAGGGCCGTGGAAAAACTGTTTTTT,CSVGDRAVEKLFF
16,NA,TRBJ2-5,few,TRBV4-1,TGCGCCAGCAGCCCGAGGCGGACTAGGGGGCAAGAGACCCAGTACTTC,CASSPRRTRGQETQYF
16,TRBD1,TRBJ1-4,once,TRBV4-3,TGCGCCAGCAGCCTCAGACCGGGACAGGGGAGGGAAAAACTGTTTTTT,CASSLRPGQGREKLFF
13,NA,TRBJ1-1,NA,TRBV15,TGTGCCACCAGCAGAGATATGAACACTGAAGCTTTCTTT,CATSRDMNTEAFF
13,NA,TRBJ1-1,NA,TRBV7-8,TGTGCCAGCAGCTTATCGGGGGACACTGAAGCTTTCTTT,CASSLSGDTEAFF
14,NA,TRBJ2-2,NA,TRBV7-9,TGTGCCAGCAGTCCCGGGACACCCCCCGGGGAGCTGTTTTTT,CASSPGTPPGELFF
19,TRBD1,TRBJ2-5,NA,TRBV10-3,TGTGCCATCAGTGAACCTCTAAATTCGGACAGGGCCGCATGTGAGACCCAGTACTTC,CAISEPLNSDRAACETQYF
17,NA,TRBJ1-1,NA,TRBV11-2,TGTGCCAGCAGCTTAGGCCATCGTGTTGAACAGAACACTGAAGCTTTCTTT,CASSLGHRVEQNTEAFF
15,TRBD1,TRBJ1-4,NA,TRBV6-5,TGTGCCAGCAGTTACTCGTCAGGGGGGTTCGAAAAACTGTTTTTT,CASSYSSGGFEKLFF
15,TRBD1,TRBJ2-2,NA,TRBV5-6,TGTGCCAGCAGCCCCGGGACAGGGGGCACCGGGGAGCTGTTTTTT,CASSPGTGGTGELFF
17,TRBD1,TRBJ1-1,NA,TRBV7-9,TGTGCCAGCAGCTTAACCCCCGGGACAGGGGTTGCGGCTGAAGCTTTCTTT,CASSLTPGTGVAAEAFF
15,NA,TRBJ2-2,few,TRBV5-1,TGCGCCAGCAGCTTGGCCGTTGGAGACACCGGGGAGCTGTTTTTT,CASSLAVGDTGELFF
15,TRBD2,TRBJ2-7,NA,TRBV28,TGTGCCAGCAGTTCGGAGGGACTAGCGTCTTACGAGCAGTACTTC,CASSSEGLASYEQYF
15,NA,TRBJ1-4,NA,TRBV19,TGTGCCAGTAGGGCATCGGCAGGGGCGAGTGCGGAACTGTTTTTT,CASRASAGASAELFF
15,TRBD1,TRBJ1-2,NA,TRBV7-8,TGTGCCAGCAGCTTATTCAGGACAGGGTTGGCTGGCTACACCTTC,CASSLFRTGLAGYTF
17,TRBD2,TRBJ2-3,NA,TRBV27,TGTGCCAGCAGTAAAACCGGGACTAGCGGGGGGGGCCGTACGCAGTATTTT,CASSKTGTSGGGRTQYF
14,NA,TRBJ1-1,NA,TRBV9,TGTGCCAGCAGTGGGCCCGGGAGTCCAGGAGAAGCTTTCTTT,CASSGPGSPGEAFF
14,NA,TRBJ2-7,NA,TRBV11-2,TGTGCCAGCAGCTTAGATCAAACTTCCTACGAGCAGTACTTC,CASSLDQTSYEQYF
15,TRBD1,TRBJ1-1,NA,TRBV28,TGTGCCAGCAGTTCCCAGGGGGCTGGGAACACTGAAGCTTTCTTT,CASSSQGAGNTEAFF
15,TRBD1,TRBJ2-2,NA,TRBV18,TGTGCCAGCTCACCAGGGACAGAGAACACCGGGGAGCTGTTTTTT,CASSPGTENTGELFF
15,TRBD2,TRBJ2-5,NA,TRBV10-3,TGTGCCATCAGTGCCAGCGGGGCGTACCAAGAGACCCAGTACTTC,CAISASGAYQETQYF
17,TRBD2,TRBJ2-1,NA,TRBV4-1,TGCGCCAGCAGCCAGAGGAGGGCGGGGGACCTCTACAATGAGCAGTTCTTC,CASSQRRAGDLYNEQFF